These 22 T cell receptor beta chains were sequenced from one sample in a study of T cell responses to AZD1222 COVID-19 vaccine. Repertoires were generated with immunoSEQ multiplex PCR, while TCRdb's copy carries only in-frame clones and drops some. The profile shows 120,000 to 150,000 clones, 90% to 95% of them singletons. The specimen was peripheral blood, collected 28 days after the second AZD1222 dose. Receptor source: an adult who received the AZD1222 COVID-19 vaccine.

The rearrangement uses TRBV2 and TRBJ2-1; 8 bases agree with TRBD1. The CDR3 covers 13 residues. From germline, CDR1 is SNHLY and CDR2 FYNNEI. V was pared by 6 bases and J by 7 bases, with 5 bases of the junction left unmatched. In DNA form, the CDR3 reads TGTGCCAGCAGCCCGAGGACAGGGAATGAGCAGTTCTTC. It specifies CASSPRTGNEQFF.

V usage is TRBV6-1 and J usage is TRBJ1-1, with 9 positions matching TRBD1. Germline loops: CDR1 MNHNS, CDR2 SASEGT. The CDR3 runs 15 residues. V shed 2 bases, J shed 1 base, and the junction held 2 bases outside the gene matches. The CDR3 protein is CASSELGQGNTEAFF. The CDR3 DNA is TGTGCCAGCAGTGAACTGGGACAGGGGAACACTGAAGCTTTCTTT.

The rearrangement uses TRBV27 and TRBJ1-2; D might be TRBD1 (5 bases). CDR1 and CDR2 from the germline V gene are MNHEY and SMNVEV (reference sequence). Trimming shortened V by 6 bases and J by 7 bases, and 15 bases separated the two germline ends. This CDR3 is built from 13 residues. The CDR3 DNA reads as TGTGCCAGCAGCCTTTCCCAGAGGGGTGGCTACACCTTC. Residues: CASSLSQRGGYTF.

The CDR3 DNA reads as TGTGCCAGCATTCCCCCGGGAGCTGAGCAGTTCTTC. Translated, it gives CASIPPGAEQFF. The V gene is TRBV2, the J gene TRBJ2-1, with D perhaps TRBD2 (6 bases). The V gene's germline CDR1 is SNHLY and CDR2 FYNNEI. The CDR3 covers 12 residues. Between the trimmed V and J ends, which lost 7 bases and 9 bases, there was a span of 13 bases.

The CDR3 region has the DNA TGCGCCAGCAGCTTGGTCGGACAGCCGGGGGCTCAATCGCAGTTCTTC. Translating it yields CASSLVGQPGAQSQFF. This sequence joins TRBV5-1 and TRBJ2-1; either TRBD1 or TRBD2 may supply D (6 bases each). The CDR3 has 16 amino acids. CDR1 is SGHRS, CDR2 YFSETQ, per germline. Trimming left V 0 bases short and J 12 bases short, with 22 bases between.

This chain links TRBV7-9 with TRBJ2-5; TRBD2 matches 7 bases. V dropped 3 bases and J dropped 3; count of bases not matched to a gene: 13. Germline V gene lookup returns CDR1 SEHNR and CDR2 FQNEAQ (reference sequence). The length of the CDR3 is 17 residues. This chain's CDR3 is CASSFGRSLDGEETQYF. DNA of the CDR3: TGTGCCAGCAGCTTCGGGAGGAGTTTGGACGGGGAAGAGACCCAGTACTTC.

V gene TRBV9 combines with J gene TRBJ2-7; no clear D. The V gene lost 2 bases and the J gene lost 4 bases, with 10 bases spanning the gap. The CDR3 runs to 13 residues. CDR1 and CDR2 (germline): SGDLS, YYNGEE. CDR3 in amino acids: CASSVSGWYEQYF. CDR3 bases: TGTGCCAGCAGCGTTTCAGGTTGGTACGAGCAGTACTTC. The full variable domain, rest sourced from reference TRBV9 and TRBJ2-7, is DSGVTQTPKHLITATGQRVTLRCSPRSGDLSVYWYQQSLDQGLQFLIQYYNGEERAKGNILERFSAQQFPDLHSELNLSSLELGDSALYFCASSVSGWYEQYFGPGTRLTVT.

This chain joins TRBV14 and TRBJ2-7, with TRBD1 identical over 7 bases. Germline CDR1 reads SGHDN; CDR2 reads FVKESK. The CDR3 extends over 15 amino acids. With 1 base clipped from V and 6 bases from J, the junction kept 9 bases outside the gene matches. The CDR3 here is CASSQGGGQESEQYF. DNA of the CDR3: TGTGCCAGCAGCCAAGGAGGAGGACAGGAGAGCGAGCAGTACTTC.

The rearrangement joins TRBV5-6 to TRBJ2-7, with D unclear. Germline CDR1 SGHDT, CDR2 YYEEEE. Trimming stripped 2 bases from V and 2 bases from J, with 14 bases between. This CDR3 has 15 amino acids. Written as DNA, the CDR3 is TGTGCCAGCAGCTTCGCCTCTACGACCGCCTACGAGCAGTACTTC. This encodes CASSFASTTAYEQYF. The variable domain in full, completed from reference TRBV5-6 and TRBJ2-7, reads DAGVTQSPTHLIKTRGQQVTLRCSPKSGHDTVSWYQQALGQGPQFIFQYYEEEERQRGNFPDRFSGHQFPNYSSELNVNALLLGDSALYLCASSFASTTAYEQYFGPGTRLTVT.

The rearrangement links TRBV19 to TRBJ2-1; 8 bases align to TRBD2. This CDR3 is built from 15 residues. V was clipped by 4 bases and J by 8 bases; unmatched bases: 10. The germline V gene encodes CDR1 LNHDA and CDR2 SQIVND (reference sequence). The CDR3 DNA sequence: TGTGCCAGTAGTACCCAAGCGGGAGAGGCTGATGAGCAGTTCTTC. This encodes CASSTQAGEADEQFF.

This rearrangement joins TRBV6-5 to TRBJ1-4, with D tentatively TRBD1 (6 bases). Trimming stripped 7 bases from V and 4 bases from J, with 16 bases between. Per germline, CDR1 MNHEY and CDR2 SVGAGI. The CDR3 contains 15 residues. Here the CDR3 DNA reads TGTGCCAGCATTCGAAGGGGACATGTTAATGAAAAACTGTTTTTT. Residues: CASIRRGHVNEKLFF.

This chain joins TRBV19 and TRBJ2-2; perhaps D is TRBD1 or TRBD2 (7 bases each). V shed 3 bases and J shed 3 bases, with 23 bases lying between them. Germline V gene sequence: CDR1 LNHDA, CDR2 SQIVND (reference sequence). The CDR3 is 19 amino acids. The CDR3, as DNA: TGTGCCAGTAGTATCCATCGGCTTCTACAGGGGAGGGACACCGGGGAGCTGTTTTTT. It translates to CASSIHRLLQGRDTGELFF.

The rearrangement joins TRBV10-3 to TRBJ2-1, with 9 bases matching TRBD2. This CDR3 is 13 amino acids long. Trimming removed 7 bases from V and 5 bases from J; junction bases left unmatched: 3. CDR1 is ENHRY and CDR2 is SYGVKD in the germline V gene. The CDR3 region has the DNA TGTGCCATCACGGCGGGAGGGGACAATGAGCAGTTCTTC. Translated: CAITAGGDNEQFF.

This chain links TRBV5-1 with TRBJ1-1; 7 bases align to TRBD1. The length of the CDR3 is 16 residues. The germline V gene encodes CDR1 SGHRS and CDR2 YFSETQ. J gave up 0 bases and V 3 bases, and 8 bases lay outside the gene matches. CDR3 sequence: CASSSRWDSLNTEAFF. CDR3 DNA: TGCGCCAGCAGCTCCAGATGGGACAGTCTGAACACTGAAGCTTTCTTT.

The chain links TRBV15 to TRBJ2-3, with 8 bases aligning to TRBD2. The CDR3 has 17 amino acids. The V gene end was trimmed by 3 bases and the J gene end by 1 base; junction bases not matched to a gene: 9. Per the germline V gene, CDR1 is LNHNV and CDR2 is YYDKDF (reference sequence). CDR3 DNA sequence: TGTGCCACCAGCAGGGAGATAGCGGGGTCCGGCACAGATACGCAGTATTTT. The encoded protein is CATSREIAGSGTDTQYF.

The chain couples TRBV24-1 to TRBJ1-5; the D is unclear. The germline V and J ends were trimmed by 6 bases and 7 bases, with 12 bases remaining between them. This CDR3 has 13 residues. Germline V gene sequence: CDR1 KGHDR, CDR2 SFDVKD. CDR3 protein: CATSKGLHQPQHF. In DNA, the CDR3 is TGTGCCACCAGTAAGGGTCTGCACCAGCCCCAGCATTTT.

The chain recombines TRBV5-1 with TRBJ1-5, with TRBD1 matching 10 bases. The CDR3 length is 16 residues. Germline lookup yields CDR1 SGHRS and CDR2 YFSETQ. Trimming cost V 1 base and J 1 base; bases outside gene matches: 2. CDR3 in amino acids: CASSLSGQGSNQPQHF. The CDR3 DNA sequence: TGCGCCAGCAGCTTGTCGGGACAGGGGAGCAATCAGCCCCAGCATTTT.

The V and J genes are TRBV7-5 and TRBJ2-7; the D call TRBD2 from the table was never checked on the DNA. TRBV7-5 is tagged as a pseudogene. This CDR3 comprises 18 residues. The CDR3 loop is CARSIVPGLAGGLYEQYF. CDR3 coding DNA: TGTGCCAGAAGCATCGTCCCGGGACTAGCGGGGGGGCTTTACGAGCAGTACTTC.

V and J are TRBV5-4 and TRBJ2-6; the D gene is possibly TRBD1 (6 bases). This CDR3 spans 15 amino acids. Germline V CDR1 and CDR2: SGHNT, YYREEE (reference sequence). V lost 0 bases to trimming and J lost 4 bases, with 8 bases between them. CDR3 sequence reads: CASSLVGTGANVLTF. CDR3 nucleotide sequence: TGTGCCAGCAGCTTGGTGGGGACAGGGGCCAACGTCCTGACTTTC.

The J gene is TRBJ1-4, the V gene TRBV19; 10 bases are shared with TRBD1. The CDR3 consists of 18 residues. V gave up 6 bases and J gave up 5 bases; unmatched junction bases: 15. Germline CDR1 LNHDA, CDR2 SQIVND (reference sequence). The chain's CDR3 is CASSGTGAILGWNEKLFF. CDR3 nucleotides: TGTGCCAGTAGCGGGACAGGGGCTATCCTCGGGTGGAATGAAAAACTGTTTTTT.

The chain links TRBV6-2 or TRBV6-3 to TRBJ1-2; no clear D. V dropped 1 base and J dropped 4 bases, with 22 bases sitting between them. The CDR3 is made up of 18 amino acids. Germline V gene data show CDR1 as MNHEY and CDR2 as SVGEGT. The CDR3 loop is CASSYYPRAVKGSYGYTF. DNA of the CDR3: TGTGCCAGCAGTTACTACCCCCGGGCGGTCAAGGGAAGCTATGGCTACACCTTC.

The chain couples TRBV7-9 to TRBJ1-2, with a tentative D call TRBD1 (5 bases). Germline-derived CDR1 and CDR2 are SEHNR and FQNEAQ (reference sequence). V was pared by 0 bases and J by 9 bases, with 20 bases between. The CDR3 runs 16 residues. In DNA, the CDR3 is TGTGCCAGCAGCTTAGCGTCAGCACGATCGGGGGGGAGCTACACCTTC. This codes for CASSLASARSGGSYTF.